The 20 T cell receptor beta chains presented below share a single source sample, sequenced in a study of OX40 agonist ivuxolimab in advanced cancers. Sequenced by immunoSEQ multiplex PCR; TCRdb stores in-frame clones only, minus some. Of about 77,000 clones listed, 75% to 90% are singletons. The sample here was CD4+ or CD8+ T cells sorted from blood, taken in a trial of the OX40 agonist ivuxolimab. These TCRs come from an adult with an advanced solid tumor such as melanoma, head and neck, liver or kidney cancer.

This clone is a singleton in its sample. This chain uses TRBV30 with TRBJ2-2, with 10 bases matching TRBD1. Unmatched junction bases numbered 5, after V lost 3 bases and J lost 7 bases. The CDR3 is 14 amino acids. The V gene's germline CDR1 is GTSNPN and CDR2 SVGIG (reference sequence). CDR3 sequence reads: CAWSRDRGFGELFF. As DNA, the CDR3 is TGTGCCTGGAGCCGGGACAGGGGATTCGGGGAGCTGTTTTTT.

The CDR3 here is CASEGAGRSAQYF. CDR3 in DNA: TGTGCCAGCGAGGGCGCCGGGCGCTCCGCGCAGTATTTT. The V and J genes are TRBV28 and TRBJ2-3, with D perhaps TRBD2 (5 bases). Trimming shortened V by 8 bases and J by 10 bases, and 19 bases separated the two germline ends. Germline CDR1 MDHEN, CDR2 SYDVKM. This CDR3 spans 13 amino acids. Drawing the rest from reference TRBV28 and TRBJ2-3, the complete variable domain is DVKVTQSSRYLVKRTGEKVFLECVQDMDHENMFWYRQDPGLGLRLIYFSYDVKMKEKGDIPEGYSVSREKKERFSLILESASTNQTSMYLCASEGAGRSAQYFGPGTRLTVL.

As concerns this clone: At the DNA level, this CDR3 is encoded by other sequences in the same sample as well. The rearrangement joins TRBV18 to TRBJ2-5; the D gene is possibly TRBD2 (6 bases). Germline V lookup: CDR1 KGHSH, CDR2 LQKENI. The CDR3 loop spans 13 amino acids. The ends were cut back, 3 bases at V and 2 bases at J, with 7 bases in the middle. CDR3 coding DNA: TGTGCCAGCTCACCGGGACTGCAAGAGACCCAGTACTTC. Amino acid sequence: CASSPGLQETQYF. The full variable domain, rest sourced from reference TRBV18 and TRBJ2-5, is NAGVMQNPRHLVRRRGQEARLRCSPMKGHSHVYWYRQLPEEGLKFMVYLQKENIIDESGMPKERFSAEFPKEGPSILRIQQVVRGDSAAYFCASSPGLQETQYFGPGTRLLVL.

The V call is TRBV28, the J call TRBJ2-1; 8 positions agree with TRBD2. CDR1 and CDR2 (germline): MDHEN, SYDVKM. The CDR3 contains 15 residues. Unmatched junction bases numbered 6, after V lost 3 bases and J lost 5 bases. As DNA, the CDR3 is TGTGCCAGCAGTTTTTTTTTAGCGGGGCACAATGAGCAGTTCTTC. Protein product: CASSFFLAGHNEQFF. The entire variable domain, with the rest obtained from reference TRBV28 and TRBJ2-1, is as follows: DVKVTQSSRYLVKRTGEKVFLECVQDMDHENMFWYRQDPGLGLRLIYFSYDVKMKEKGDIPEGYSVSREKKERFSLILESASTNQTSMYLCASSFFLAGHNEQFFGPGTRLTVL.

V gene TRBV2 combines with J gene TRBJ2-7; D perhaps matches TRBD2 (5 bases). Trimming left V 0 bases short and J 6 bases short, with 12 bases between. The CDR3 runs to 14 residues. Germline V gives CDR1 SNHLY, CDR2 FYNNEI. The CDR3 reads CASSEARASSEQYF. CDR3 DNA sequence: TGTGCCAGCAGTGAAGCGCGGGCTAGCTCCGAGCAGTACTTC.

The chain has TRBV7-2 and TRBJ2-5; TRBD2 aligns across 10 bases. The CDR3 totals 14 residues. Germline V gene lookup returns CDR1 SGHTA and CDR2 FQGNSA. With 5 bases clipped from V and 5 bases from J, the junction kept 5 bases outside the gene matches. DNA for the CDR3: TGTGCCAGCAGCCGCCAAGCGGGGGGGGAGACCCAGTACTTC. It encodes CASSRQAGGETQYF.

The genes are TRBV7-2 and TRBJ2-3, with a weak D call TRBD1 (5 bases). Germline CDR1 reads SGHTA; CDR2 reads FQGNSA. V lost 2 bases and J lost 2, with 8 bases in between. The CDR3 sequence is 14 residues long. CDR3: CASSLRQITDTQYF. The CDR3 DNA reads TGTGCCAGCAGCTTACGACAGATCACAGATACGCAGTATTTT.

V usage is TRBV11-3 and J usage is TRBJ2-2; tentatively, D is TRBD2 (6 bases). Germline values: CDR1 SGHNT, CDR2 YENEEA. V dropped 3 bases and J dropped 4 bases, with 12 bases sitting between them. The length of the CDR3 is 15 residues. The chain's CDR3 is CASSFSGGSTGELFF. Written as DNA, the CDR3 is TGTGCCAGCAGCTTTTCCGGGGGAAGCACCGGGGAGCTGTTTTTT.

CDR3 DNA sequence: TGTGCCAGCAGTCCCGGGACAGGGAGGGAAAAACTGTTTTTT. It codes for CASSPGTGREKLFF. V gene TRBV28 combines with J gene TRBJ1-4; 9 nucleotides match TRBD1. The CDR3 has 14 residues. Germline CDR1 reads MDHEN; CDR2 reads SYDVKM. Losses at the gene ends were 5 bases for V and 8 bases for J; bases not matched to a gene: 6.

The chain employs TRBV28 and TRBJ1-1; D may be TRBD1 (5 bases). Per the germline V gene, CDR1 is MDHEN and CDR2 is SYDVKM. CDR3 length equals 14 residues. Trimming pared 6 bases from V and 5 bases from J, leaving 16 bases between. Written as DNA, the CDR3 is TGTGCCAGCAGCCGGGTGGGGGGAAGAACTGAAGCTTTCTTT. Translation: CASSRVGGRTEAFF.

The rearrangement joins TRBV18 to TRBJ1-1; D remains unclear. The CDR3 spans 13 residues. The germline V gene encodes CDR1 KGHSH and CDR2 LQKENI. V was pared by 6 bases and J by 3 bases, with 11 bases between. CDR3 sequence (DNA): TGTGCCAGCTCCCTGGTAGGCGACACTGAAGCTTTCTTT. This translates into CASSLVGDTEAFF.

The gene calls are TRBV9 and TRBJ2-2; TRBD1 agrees at 10 bases. V lost 5 bases to trimming and J lost 6 bases; unmatched junction nucleotides: 10. The CDR3 spans 16 residues. The V gene's germline CDR1 is SGDLS and CDR2 YYNGEE. For the CDR3, the DNA is TGTGCCAGCAGTAGACAGGGGGCGGGAATGGCCGGGGAGCTGTTTTTT. As protein: CASSRQGAGMAGELFF.

This clone has just a few counts. The junction differs from germline at one of its ends, possibly a read error. The rearrangement uses TRBV30 and TRBJ1-1, with D hard to call. In germline, CDR1 is GTSNPN, CDR2 SVGIG (reference sequence). CDR3 length equals 11 residues. This CDR3 reads CAWSVLSFIIF. CDR3 sequence (DNA): TGTGCCTGGAGTGTACTAAGCTTTATTATCTTT.

V is TRBV5-1 and J is TRBJ1-4; D unresolved. The CDR3 is made up of 14 amino acids. The V end lost 0 bases, the J end lost 1 base, and 4 bases lay between the germline ends. Germline-derived CDR1 and CDR2 are SGHRS and YFSETQ. The CDR3 spells CASSLVGTNEKLFF. DNA of the CDR3: TGCGCCAGCAGCTTGGTGGGAACTAATGAAAAACTGTTTTTT.

The V gene is TRBV28, the J gene TRBJ2-4, with 7 positions matching TRBD1. CDR1 and CDR2 (germline): MDHEN, SYDVKM. V shed 3 bases, J shed 6 bases, and the junction held 2 bases outside the gene matches. The CDR3 has 13 residues. The CDR3 region has the DNA TGTGCCAGCAGTTTTCCAGGGGGAAACATTCAGTACTTC. Translated: CASSFPGGNIQYF.

The genes are TRBV29-1 and TRBJ1-4; a weak D match, TRBD1 (5 bases). Germline V gene data show CDR1 as SQVTM and CDR2 as ANQGSEA. This CDR3 is 12 amino acids long. V was pared by 4 bases and J by 7 bases, with 10 bases between. This chain's CDR3 is CSVAGGAEKLFF. Here the CDR3 DNA reads TGCAGCGTTGCGGGGGGAGCTGAAAAACTGTTTTTT.

The chain's CDR3 is CASSFIQSNEKLFF. The CDR3, as DNA: TGTGCCAGCAGTTTTATACAGAGTAATGAAAAACTGTTTTTT. This sequence joins TRBV2 and TRBJ1-4; D is unclear. Germline CDR1 SNHLY, CDR2 FYNNEI. CDR3 length equals 14 residues. V gave up 5 bases and J gave up 4 bases, with 11 bases separating them.

This chain links TRBV7-9 with TRBJ2-3, with 14 bases identical to TRBD2. The CDR3 is 17 amino acids. The germline CDR1 and CDR2 sequences are SEHNR and FQNEAQ (reference sequence). Losses at the gene ends were 5 bases for V and 5 bases for J; bases not matched to a gene: 9. The CDR3 loop is CASSPGTSGGHGDTQYF. CDR3 sequence (DNA): TGTGCCAGCAGCCCGGGGACTAGCGGGGGCCATGGAGATACGCAGTATTTT. The complete variable domain, with remaining parts taken from reference TRBV7-9 and TRBJ2-3, reads DTGVSQNPRHKITKRGQNVTFRCDPISEHNRLYWYRQTLGQGPEFLTYFQNEAQLEKSRLLSDRFSAERPKGSFSTLEIQRTEQGDSAMYLCASSPGTSGGHGDTQYFGPGTRLTVL.

This chain connects TRBV27 to TRBJ2-1, with TRBD1 matching 10 bases. Germline V gene lookup returns CDR1 MNHEY and CDR2 SMNVEV (reference sequence). This CDR3 has 16 amino acids. The ends lost 5 bases at V and 10 bases at J; junction bases unmatched: 14. The DNA for the CDR3 is TGTGCCAGCAGTACCCTGGGACAGGGGTACAATGCGGAGCAGTTCTTC. Its translation is CASSTLGQGYNAEQFF.

This chain links TRBV5-6 with TRBJ2-1, with D perhaps matching TRBD2 (6 bases). Germline V gene sequence: CDR1 SGHDT, CDR2 YYEEEE. V lost 0 bases and J lost 0, with 13 bases in between. The CDR3 is 17 amino acids. The CDR3 sequence: CASSLGSAGSSYNEQFF. The CDR3, as DNA: TGTGCCAGCAGCTTGGGTAGTGCGGGGAGCTCCTACAATGAGCAGTTCTTC.